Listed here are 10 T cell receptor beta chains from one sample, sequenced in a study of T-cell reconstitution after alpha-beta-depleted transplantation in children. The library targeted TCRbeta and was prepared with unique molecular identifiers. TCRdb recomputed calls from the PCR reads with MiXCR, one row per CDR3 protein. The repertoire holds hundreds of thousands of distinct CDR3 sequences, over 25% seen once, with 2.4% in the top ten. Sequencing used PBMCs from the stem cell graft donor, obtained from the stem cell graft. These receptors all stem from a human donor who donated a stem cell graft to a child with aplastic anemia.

CDR3 nucleotides: TGTGCCACCAAAGAGTCCGGGACAGCGAACACCGGGGAGCTGTTTTTT. This encodes CATKESGTANTGELFF. The chain is built from TRBV24-1 and TRBJ2-2; the match to TRBD1 covers 7 bases. Germline V gene sequence: CDR1 KGHDR, CDR2 SFDVKD. The CDR3 totals 16 residues. The trim removed 8 bases at V and 0 bases at J, leaving 8 bases unmatched.

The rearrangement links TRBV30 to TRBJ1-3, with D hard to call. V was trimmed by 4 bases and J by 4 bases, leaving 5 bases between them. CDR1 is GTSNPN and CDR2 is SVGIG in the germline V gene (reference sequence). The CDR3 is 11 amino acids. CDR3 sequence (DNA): TGTGCCTGGAATCGAGGAAACACCATATATTTT. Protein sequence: CAWNRGNTIYF.

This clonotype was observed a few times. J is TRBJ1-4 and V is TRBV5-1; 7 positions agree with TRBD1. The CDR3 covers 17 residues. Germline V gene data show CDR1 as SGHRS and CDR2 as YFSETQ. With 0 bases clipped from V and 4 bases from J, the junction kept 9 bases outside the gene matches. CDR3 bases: TGCGCCAGCAGCTTGGACTACAGGGGCAGGAGTAATGAAAAACTGTTTTTT. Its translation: CASSLDYRGRSNEKLFF.

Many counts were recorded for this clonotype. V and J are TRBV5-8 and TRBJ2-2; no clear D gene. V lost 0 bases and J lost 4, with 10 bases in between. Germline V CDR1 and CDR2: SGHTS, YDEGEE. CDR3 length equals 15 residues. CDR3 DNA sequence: TGTGCCAGCAGCTTGGGATCCGGGCCCACCGGGGAGCTGTTTTTT. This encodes CASSLGSGPTGELFF.

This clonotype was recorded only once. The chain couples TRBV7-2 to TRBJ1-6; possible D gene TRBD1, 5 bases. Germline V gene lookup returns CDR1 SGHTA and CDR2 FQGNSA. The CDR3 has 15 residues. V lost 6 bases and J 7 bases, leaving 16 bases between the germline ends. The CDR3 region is CASSITGPRNSPLHF. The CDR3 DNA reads TGTGCCAGCAGTATAACAGGTCCCAGGAATTCACCCCTCCACTTT.

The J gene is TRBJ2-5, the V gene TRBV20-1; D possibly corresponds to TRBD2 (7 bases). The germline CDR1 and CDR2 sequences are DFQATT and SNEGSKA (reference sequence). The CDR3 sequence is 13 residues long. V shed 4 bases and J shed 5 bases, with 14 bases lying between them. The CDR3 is CSANEAGHETQYF. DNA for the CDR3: TGCAGTGCTAATGAAGCGGGACACGAGACCCAGTACTTC.

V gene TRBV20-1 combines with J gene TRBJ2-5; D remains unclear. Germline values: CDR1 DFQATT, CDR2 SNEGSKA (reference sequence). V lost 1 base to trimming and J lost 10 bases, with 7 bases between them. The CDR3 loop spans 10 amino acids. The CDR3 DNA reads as TGCAGTGCTAGAGCAGATAACCAGTACTTC. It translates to CSARADNQYF.

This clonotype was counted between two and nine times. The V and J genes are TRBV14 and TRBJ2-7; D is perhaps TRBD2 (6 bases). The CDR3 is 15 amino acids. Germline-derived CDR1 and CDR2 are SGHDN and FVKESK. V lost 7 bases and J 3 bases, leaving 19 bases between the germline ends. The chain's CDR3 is CASNTPPGLFYEQYV. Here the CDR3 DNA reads TGTGCCAGCAACACTCCGCCGGGACTTTTCTACGAGCAGTACGTC.

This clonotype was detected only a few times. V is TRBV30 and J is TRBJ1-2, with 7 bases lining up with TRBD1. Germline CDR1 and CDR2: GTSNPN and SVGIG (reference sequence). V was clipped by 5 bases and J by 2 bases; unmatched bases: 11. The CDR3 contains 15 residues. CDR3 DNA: TGTGCCTGGGCCAAGGGGACAGCAAGGAACTATGGCTACACCTTC. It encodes CAWAKGTARNYGYTF.

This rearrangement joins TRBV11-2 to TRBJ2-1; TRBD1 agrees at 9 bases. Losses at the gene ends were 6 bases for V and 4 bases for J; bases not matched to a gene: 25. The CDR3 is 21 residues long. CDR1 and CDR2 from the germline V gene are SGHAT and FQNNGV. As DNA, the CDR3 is TGTGCCAGCAGATCACCGACCGGGACAGGGAACGGGAGTAGGCCATACAATGAGCAGTTCTTC. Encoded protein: CASRSPTGTGNGSRPYNEQFF.